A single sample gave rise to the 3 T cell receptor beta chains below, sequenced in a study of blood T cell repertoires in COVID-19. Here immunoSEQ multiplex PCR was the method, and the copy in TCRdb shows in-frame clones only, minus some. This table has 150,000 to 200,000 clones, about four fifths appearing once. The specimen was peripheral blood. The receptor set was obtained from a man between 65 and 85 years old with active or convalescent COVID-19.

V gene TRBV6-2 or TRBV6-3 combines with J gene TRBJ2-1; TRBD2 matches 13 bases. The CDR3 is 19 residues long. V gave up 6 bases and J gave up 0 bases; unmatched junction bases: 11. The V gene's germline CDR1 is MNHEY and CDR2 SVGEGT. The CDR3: CASSPPGLAGVSSYNEQFF. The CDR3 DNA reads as TGTGCCAGCAGCCCTCCCGGACTAGCGGGAGTGAGCTCCTACAATGAGCAGTTCTTC.

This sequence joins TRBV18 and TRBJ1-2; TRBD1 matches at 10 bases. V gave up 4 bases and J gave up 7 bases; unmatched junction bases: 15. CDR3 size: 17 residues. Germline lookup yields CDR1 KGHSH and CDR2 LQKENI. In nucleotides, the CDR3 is TGTGCCAGCTCACAAGGCTTAGAGGGACAGGGGTCCTCTGGCTACACCTTC. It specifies CASSQGLEGQGSSGYTF.

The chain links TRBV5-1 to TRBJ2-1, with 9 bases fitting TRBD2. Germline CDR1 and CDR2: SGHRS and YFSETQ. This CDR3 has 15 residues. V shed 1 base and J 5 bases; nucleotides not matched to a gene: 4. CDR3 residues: CASSLLAGNDNEQFF. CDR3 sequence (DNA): TGCGCCAGCAGCTTGCTAGCGGGAAACGACAATGAGCAGTTCTTC.